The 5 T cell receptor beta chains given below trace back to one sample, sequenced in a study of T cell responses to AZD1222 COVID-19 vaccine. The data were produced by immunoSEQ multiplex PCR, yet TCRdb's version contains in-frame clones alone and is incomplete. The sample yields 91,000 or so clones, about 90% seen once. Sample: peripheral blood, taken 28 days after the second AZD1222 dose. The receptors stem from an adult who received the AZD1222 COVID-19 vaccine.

The CDR3 DNA reads as TGTGCCAGCAGCCGCCAACCGGGACAGGGGGAAGAGACCCAGTACTTC. Its protein is CASSRQPGQGEETQYF. This chain joins TRBV11-1 and TRBJ2-5; 11 bases fit TRBD1. J gave up 3 bases and V 5 bases, and 8 bases lay outside the gene matches. Germline loops: CDR1 SGHAT, CDR2 FQDESV (reference sequence). This CDR3 is built from 16 residues.

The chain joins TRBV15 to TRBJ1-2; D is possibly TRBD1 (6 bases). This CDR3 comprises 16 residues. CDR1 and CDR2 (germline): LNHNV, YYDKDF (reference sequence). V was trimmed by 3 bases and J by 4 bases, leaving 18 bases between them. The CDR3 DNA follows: TGTGCCACCAGCAGGACCACCGGGGGCGTAGGCTATGGCTACACCTTC. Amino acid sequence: CATSRTTGGVGYGYTF.

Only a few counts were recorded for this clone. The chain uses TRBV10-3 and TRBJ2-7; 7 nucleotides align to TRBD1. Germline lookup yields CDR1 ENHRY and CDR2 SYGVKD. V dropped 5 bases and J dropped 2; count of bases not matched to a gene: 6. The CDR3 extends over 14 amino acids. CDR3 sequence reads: CAISPATGTYEQYF. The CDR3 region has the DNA TGTGCCATCAGTCCCGCGACAGGGACCTACGAGCAGTACTTC.

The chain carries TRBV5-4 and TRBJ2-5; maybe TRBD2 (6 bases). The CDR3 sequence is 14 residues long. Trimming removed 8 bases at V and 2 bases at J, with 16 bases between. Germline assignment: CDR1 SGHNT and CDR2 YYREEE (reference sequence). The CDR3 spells CASSPGGQQETQYF. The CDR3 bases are TGTGCCAGTTCGCCTGGAGGGCAGCAAGAGACCCAGTACTTC. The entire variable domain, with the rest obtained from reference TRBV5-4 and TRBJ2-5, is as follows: ETGVTQSPTHLIKTRGQQVTLRCSSQSGHNTVSWYQQALGQGPQFIFQYYREEENGRGNFPPRFSGLQFPNYSSELNVNALELDDSALYLCASSPGGQQETQYFGPGTRLLVL.

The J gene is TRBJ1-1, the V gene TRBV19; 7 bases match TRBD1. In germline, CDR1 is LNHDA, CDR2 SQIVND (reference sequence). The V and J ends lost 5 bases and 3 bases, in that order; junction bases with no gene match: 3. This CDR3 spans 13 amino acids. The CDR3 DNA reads TGTGCCAGTAGTTTCACAGGGGACACTGAAGCTTTCTTT. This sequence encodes CASSFTGDTEAFF.